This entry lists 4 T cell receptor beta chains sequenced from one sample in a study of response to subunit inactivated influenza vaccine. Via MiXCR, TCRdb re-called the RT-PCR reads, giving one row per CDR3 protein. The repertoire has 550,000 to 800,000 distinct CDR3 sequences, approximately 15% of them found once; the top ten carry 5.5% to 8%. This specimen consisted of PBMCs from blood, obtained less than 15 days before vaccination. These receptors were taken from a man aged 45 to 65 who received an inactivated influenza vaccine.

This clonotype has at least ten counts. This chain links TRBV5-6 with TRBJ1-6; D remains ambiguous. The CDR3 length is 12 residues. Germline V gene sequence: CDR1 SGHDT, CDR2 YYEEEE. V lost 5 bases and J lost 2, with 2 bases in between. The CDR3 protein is CASRTYNSPLHF. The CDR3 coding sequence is TGTGCCAGCAGGACCTATAATTCACCCCTCCACTTT.

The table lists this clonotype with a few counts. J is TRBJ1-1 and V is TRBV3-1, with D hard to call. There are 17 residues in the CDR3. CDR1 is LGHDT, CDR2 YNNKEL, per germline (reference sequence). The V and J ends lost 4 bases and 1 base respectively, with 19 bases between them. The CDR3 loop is CASSPAGTAPKNTEAFF. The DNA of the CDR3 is TGTGCCAGCAGCCCCGCGGGCACCGCCCCTAAGAACACTGAAGCTTTCTTT.

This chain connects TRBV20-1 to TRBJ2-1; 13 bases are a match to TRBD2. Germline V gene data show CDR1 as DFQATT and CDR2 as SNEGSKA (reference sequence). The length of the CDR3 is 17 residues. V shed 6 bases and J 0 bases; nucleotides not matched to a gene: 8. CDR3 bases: TGCAGTGCCACCGGGACTAGCGGGGTTAGCTCCTACAATGAGCAGTTCTTC. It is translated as CSATGTSGVSSYNEQFF.

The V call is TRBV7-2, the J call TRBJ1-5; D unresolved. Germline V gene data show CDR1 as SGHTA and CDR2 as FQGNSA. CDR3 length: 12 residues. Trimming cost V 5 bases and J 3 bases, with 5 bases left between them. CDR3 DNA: TGTGCCAGCAGCGTTTACAATCAGCCCCAGCATTTT. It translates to CASSVYNQPQHF.